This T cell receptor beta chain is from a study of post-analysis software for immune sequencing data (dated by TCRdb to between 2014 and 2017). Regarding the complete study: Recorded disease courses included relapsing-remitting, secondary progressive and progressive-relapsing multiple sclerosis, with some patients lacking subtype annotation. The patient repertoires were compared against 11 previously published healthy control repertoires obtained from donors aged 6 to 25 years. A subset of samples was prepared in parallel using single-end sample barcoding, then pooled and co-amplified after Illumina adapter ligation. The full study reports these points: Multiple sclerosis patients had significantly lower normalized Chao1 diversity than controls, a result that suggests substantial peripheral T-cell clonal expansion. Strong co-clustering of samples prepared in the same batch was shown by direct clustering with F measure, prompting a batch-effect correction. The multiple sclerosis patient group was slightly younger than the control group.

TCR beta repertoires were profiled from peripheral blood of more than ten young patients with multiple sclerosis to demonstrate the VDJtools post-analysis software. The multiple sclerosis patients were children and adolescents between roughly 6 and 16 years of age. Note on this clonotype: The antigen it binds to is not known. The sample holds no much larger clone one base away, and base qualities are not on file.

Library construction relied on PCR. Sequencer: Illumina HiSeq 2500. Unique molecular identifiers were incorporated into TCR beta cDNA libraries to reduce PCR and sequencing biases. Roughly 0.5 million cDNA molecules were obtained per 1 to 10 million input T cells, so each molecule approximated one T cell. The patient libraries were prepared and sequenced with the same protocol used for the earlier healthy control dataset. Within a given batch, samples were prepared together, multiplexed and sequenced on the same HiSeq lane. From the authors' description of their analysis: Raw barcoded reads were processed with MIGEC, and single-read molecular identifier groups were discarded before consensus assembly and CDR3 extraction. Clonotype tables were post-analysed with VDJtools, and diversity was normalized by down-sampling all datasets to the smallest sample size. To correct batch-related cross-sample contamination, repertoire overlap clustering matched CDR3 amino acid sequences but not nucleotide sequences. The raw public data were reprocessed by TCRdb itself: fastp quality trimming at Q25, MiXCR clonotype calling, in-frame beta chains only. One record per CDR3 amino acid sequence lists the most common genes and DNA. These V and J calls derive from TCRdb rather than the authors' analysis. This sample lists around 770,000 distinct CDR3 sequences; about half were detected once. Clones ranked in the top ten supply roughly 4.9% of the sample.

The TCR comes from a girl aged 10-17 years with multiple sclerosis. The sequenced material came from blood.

DNA sequence: TGCGCCAGCAGCTCGGCTCAGACAGCCACCTACGAGCAGTACTTC. This translates into CASSSAQTATYEQYF. Recombination linked TRBV5-1 to TRBJ2-4; a tentative D match to TRBD1 spans 5 bases. Gene TRBJ2-7 matches the end of the DNA better, so the J call may be wrong. From its cysteine to its phenylalanine, the CDR3 spans 15 amino acids. The DNA shown is the 45-base CDR3, in frame from base 1. As encoded in the germline V gene, CDR1 is SGHRS while CDR2 is YFSETQ.